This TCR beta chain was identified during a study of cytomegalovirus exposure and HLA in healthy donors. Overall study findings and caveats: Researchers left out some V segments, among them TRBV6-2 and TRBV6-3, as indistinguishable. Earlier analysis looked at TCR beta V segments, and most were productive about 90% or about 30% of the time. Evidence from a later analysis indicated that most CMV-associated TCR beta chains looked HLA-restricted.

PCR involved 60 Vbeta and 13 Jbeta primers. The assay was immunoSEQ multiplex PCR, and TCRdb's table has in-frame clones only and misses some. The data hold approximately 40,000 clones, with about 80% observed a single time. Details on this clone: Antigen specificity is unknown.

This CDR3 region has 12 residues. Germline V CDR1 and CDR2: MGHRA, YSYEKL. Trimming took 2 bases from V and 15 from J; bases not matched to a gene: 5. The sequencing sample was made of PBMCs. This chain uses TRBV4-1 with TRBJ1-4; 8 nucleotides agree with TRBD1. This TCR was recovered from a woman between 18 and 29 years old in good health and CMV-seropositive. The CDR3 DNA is TGCGCCAGCAGCCAATTAGGACAGGGTTTGTTTTTT. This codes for CASSQLGQGLFF.